A single sample gave rise to the 2 T cell receptor beta chains below, sequenced in a study of CD8 T cells in ankylosing spondylitis. These receptors have no known antigen. TCRdb re-analysed the 5' RACE reads in MiXCR, keeping a single row per CDR3 protein. The sample contains 700,000 to 1,000,000 distinct CDR3 sequences, 12% of which appear only once. Findings of the study overall: For ankylosing spondylitis blood, a TCR beta motif of several highly homologous variants appeared characteristic.

The material sequenced was blood, either unsorted or a sorted T cell fraction (not recorded which). The receptor source for this set is a male donor with ankylosing spondylitis.

The rearrangement joins TRBV30 to TRBJ1-5; D might be TRBD1 (6 bases). Trimming cost V 5 bases and J 7 bases, with 18 bases left between them. Looked up from germline, CDR1 is GTSNPN and CDR2 is SVGIG (reference sequence). The CDR3 covers 14 residues. The CDR3 DNA is TGTGCCTGGGGAGACAGGCAGGTTCGGCAGCCCCAGCATTTT. Residues: CAWGDRQVRQPQHF.

This chain joins TRBV5-6 and TRBJ2-2; D unclear. The CDR3 consists of 15 residues. Per germline, CDR1 SGHDT and CDR2 YYEEEE. V was clipped by 1 base and J by 5 bases, with 12 bases between them. The CDR3 DNA sequence: TGTGCCAGCAGCTTGCTGAACCGGCGGACCGGGGAGCTGTTTTTT. It is translated as CASSLLNRRTGELFF. Combining the CDR3 with reference TRBV5-6 and TRBJ2-2 gives the whole variable domain DAGVTQSPTHLIKTRGQQVTLRCSPKSGHDTVSWYQQALGQGPQFIFQYYEEEERQRGNFPDRFSGHQFPNYSSELNVNALLLGDSALYLCASSLLNRRTGELFFGEGSRLTVL.